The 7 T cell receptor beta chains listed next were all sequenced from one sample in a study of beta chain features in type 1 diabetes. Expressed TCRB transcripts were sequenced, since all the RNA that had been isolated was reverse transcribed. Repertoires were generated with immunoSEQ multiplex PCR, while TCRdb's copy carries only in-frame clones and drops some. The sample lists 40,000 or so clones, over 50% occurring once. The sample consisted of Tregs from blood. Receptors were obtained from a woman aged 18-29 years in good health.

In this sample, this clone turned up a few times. CDR3 amino acids: CASSFRSGSRTDTQYF. As DNA, the CDR3 is TGTGCCAGCAGCTTCAGGAGCGGGAGCCGCACAGATACGCAGTATTTT. The chain carries TRBV7-9 and TRBJ2-3; 8 nucleotides line up with TRBD2. V lost 3 bases, J lost 1 base, and 6 bases stayed unmatched. The V gene's germline CDR1 is SEHNR and CDR2 FQNEAQ (reference sequence). The CDR3 extends over 16 amino acids.

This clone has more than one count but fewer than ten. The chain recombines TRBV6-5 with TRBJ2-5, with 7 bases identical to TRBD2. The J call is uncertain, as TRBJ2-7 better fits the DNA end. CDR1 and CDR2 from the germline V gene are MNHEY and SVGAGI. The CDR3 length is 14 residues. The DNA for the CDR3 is TGTGCCAGCAGGAAGCGGGGAGGTTTCTACGAGCAGTACTTC. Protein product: CASRKRGGFYEQYF.

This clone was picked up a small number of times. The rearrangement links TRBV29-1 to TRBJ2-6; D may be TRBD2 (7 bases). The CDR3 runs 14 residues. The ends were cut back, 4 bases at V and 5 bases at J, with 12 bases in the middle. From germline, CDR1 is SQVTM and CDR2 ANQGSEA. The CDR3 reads CSVVGGRRANVLTF. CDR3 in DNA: TGCAGCGTTGTGGGGGGGCGGAGGGCCAACGTCCTGACTTTC. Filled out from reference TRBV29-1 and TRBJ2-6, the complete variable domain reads SAVISQKPSRDICQRGTSLTIQCQVDSQVTMMFWYRQQPGQSLTLIATANQGSEATYESGFVIDKFPISRPNLTFSTLTVSNMSPEDSSIYLCSVVGGRRANVLTFGAGSRLTVL.

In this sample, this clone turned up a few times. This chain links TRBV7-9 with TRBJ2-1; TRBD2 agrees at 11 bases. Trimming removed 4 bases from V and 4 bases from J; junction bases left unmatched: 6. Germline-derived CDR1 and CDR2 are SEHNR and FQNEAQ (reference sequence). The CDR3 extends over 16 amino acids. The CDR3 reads CASSWGLAEAYNEQFF. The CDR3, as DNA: TGTGCCAGCAGCTGGGGACTAGCGGAGGCATACAATGAGCAGTTCTTC.

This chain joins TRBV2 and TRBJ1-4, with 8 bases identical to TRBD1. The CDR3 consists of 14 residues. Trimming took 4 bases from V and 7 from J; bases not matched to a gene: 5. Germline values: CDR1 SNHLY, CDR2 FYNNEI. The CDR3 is CASSATGTGEKLFF. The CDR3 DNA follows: TGTGCCAGCAGTGCCACCGGGACAGGTGAAAAACTGTTTTTT.

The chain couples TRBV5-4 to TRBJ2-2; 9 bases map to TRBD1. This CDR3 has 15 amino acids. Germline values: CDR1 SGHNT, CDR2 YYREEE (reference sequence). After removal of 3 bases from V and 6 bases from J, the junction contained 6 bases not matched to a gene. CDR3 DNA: TGTGCCAGCAGCTACTGGGACAGGGTGGCCGGGGAGCTGTTTTTT. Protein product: CASSYWDRVAGELFF.

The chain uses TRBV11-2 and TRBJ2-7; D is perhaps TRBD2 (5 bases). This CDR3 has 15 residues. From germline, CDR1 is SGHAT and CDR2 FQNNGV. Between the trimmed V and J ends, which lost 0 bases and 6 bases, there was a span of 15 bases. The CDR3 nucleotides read TGTGCCAGCAGCTTAGAGAGGCTACCGGGGATCGAGCAGTACTTC. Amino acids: CASSLERLPGIEQYF.